This T cell receptor beta chain was sequenced in a study of regulatory T cells in long-lasting Graves disease. There are many counts of this clonotype. The antigen is not known. Findings and caveats of the study: Favored gene segments in persistent disease were TRBV28, TRBJ1-2 and TRBJ2-5.

Germline CDR1 is KGHDR and CDR2 is SFDVKD. Losses at the gene ends were 7 bases for V and 1 base for J; bases not matched to a gene: 8. This CDR3 spans 18 amino acids. iRepertoire HTBI primers and Arm-PCR of CDR3 regions built TCR beta libraries. TCRdb called the multiplex PCR reads again in MiXCR, with one record for every CDR3 protein. The table lists about 540,000 distinct CDR3 sequences, roughly 12% of them singletons. Time point described: newly diagnosed GD, antithyroid drugs for less than 3 months. PBMC RNA was the source of the TCR library. These same data were also listed under a study on T cells in Graves' hyperthyroidism and ophthalmopathy.

The source material was peripheral blood mononuclear cells (PBMCs), sampled at new diagnosis, from a patient treated with antithyroid drugs. This clonotype was obtained from a man under 40 with Graves disease. This rearrangement joins TRBV24-1 to TRBJ2-2; 13 bases are shared with TRBD2. Written as DNA, the CDR3 is TGTGCCACCAGCCCTACTAGCGGGAGGGCCTTGAACACCGGGGAGCTGTTTTTT. It encodes CATSPTSGRALNTGELFF.